These T cell receptor beta chains were read from a single sample in a study of shared clonotypes between healthy human individuals. Clones were sequenced by immunoSEQ multiplex PCR, and TCRdb holds only the in-frame ones, with some missing. The sample has roughly 2.4 million clones, 90% to 96% seen once. The sequenced sample was naive CD4+ T cells sorted from blood. The receptor source for this set is a man younger than 35 in good health. The CDR3 runs from the conserved cysteine through the conserved F or W. The D gene is left open where the match is weak. Expanded clones are given a class, and other clones once, few, many or no size at all.

>TRBD1|TRBV10-3|-|TRBJ1-4|15
CAISEGTGVGGKLFF
TGTGCCATCAGTGAGGGGACAGGGGTGGGAGGAAAACTGTTTTTT
>-|TRBV7-2|-|TRBJ1-1|16
CASSPWAEPGVAEAFF
TGTGCCAGCAGCCCCTGGGCTGAGCCCGGGGTCGCTGAAGCTTTCTTT
>TRBD1|TRBV6-1|-|TRBJ1-4|15
CASRTGGATNEKLFF
TGTGCCAGCAGGACAGGGGGAGCAACTAATGAAAAACTGTTTTTT
>TRBD1|TRBV5-1|once|TRBJ2-1|15
CASSRPRDRVNEQFF
TGCGCCAGCAGCAGGCCCCGGGACAGGGTAAATGAGCAGTTCTTC
>-|TRBV7-9|-|TRBJ2-7|15
CASSLAGYSVEEQYF
TGTGCCAGCAGCTTGGCAGGGTATTCAGTTGAGGAGCAGTACTTC
>-|TRBV4-1|-|TRBJ1-2|15
CASSQDQATNYGYTF
TGCGCCAGCAGCCAAGATCAGGCAACTAACTATGGCTACACCTTC
>-|TRBV7-9|once|TRBJ2-7|15
CASSLAVTGTYEQYF
TGTGCCAGCAGCTTAGCGGTGACAGGAACCTACGAGCAGTACTTC
>TRBD2|TRBV10-3|-|TRBJ2-2|15
CAITKSSGSTGELFF
TGTGCCATCACTAAGTCTAGCGGGAGTACCGGGGAGCTGTTTTTT
>TRBD1|TRBV7-8|-|TRBJ2-5|16
CASSPRDRGPQETQYF
TGTGCCAGCAGCCCTCGAGACAGGGGGCCTCAAGAGACCCAGTACTTC
>-|TRBV2|few|TRBJ1-2|12
CASSELDYGYTF
TGTGCCAGCAGTGAGCTAGACTATGGCTACACCTTC
>TRBD1|TRBV30|once|TRBJ2-7|13
CAWSRTGRYEQYF
TGTGCCTGGAGTCGGACAGGGCGGTACGAGCAGTACTTC
>-|TRBV6-6|-|TRBJ2-5|13
CASRKSGVETQYF
TGTGCCAGCAGGAAATCGGGAGTTGAGACCCAGTACTTC
>TRBD1|TRBV5-1|-|TRBJ1-1|16
CASSIQTGEVNTEAFF
TGCGCCAGCAGCATCCAGACAGGGGAGGTCAACACTGAAGCTTTCTTT
>-|TRBV11-2|-|TRBJ1-4|17
CASSETGQSKTNEKLFF
TGTGCCAGCAGCGAGACCGGGCAGTCGAAAACTAATGAAAAACTGTTTTTT
>TRBD2|TRBV19|-|TRBJ2-5|17
CASSIATSGRTTETQYF
TGTGCCAGTAGTATAGCCACTAGCGGGAGGACCACGGAGACCCAGTACTTC
>-|TRBV7-9|-|TRBJ1-2|16
CASSSLAGLAFYGYTF
TGTGCCAGCAGCTCCCTTGCGGGCCTTGCCTTCTATGGCTACACCTTC
>-|TRBV28|-|TRBJ2-7|15
CASSLRGRASYEQYF
TGTGCCAGCAGCTTACGTGGACGGGCTTCCTACGAGCAGTACTTC
>-|TRBV21-1|once|TRBJ2-7|15
CASSKDGRGSYEQYF
TGTGCCAGCAGCAAAGACGGGAGGGGGTCCTACGAGCAGTACTTC
>-|TRBV30|once|TRBJ1-2|12
CAWRPKDWGYTF
TGTGCCTGGAGGCCCAAGGATTGGGGCTACACCTTC
>-|TRBV11-2|-|TRBJ2-5|16
CASSLGGSGLGETQYF
TGTGCCAGCAGCTTAGGTGGAAGCGGGCTTGGAGAGACCCAGTACTTC
>TRBD1|TRBV28|-|TRBJ2-2|14
CASVTGGGSGELFF
TGTGCCAGCGTGACAGGGGGAGGGTCCGGGGAGCTGTTTTTT
>-|TRBV5-1|-|TRBJ1-4|14
CASSLVAPNEKLFF
TGCGCCAGCAGCTTGGTAGCACCAAATGAAAAACTGTTTTTT
>-|TRBV5-1|-|TRBJ1-5|16
CASSLGSGQGKQPQHF
TGCGCCAGCAGCTTGGGCTCCGGGCAGGGAAAACAGCCCCAGCATTTT
>TRBD2|TRBV2|-|TRBJ2-1|13
CASGLAGENEQFF
TGTGCCAGCGGCCTAGCGGGGGAGAATGAGCAGTTCTTC
>TRBD1|TRBV7-9|once|TRBJ2-7|14
CASSLARGTHEQYF
TGTGCCAGCAGCTTAGCCAGGGGGACCCACGAGCAGTACTTC
>-|TRBV19|once|TRBJ1-2|12
CASSIANYGYTF
TGTGCCAGTAGTATAGCCAACTATGGCTACACCTTC
>-|TRBV10-1|-|TRBJ2-1|17
CASSEPPPGTLNNEQFF
TGCGCCAGCAGTGAGCCCCCCCCCGGGACACTTAACAATGAGCAGTTCTTC
>-|TRBV10-3|-|TRBJ2-3|12
CAISEMPDTQYF
TGTGCCATCAGTGAAATGCCAGATACGCAGTATTTT
>-|TRBV5-1|-|TRBJ2-7|14
CASRTTGSSYEQYF
TGCGCCAGCCGAACGACAGGCAGCTCCTACGAGCAGTACTTC
>-|TRBV6-6|once|TRBJ1-2|16
CASSSRALGPLGGYTF
TGTGCCAGCAGTTCCCGGGCCCTGGGACCTCTGGGTGGCTACACCTTC
>TRBD1|TRBV7-8|once|TRBJ1-2|15
CASSKEGTGARGYTF
TGTGCCAGCAGCAAAGAGGGGACAGGGGCGCGAGGCTACACCTTC
>-|TRBV7-9|-|TRBJ1-6|16
CASSLNGVSLNSPLHF
TGTGCCAGCAGCTTAAACGGGGTCAGCCTTAATTCACCCCTCCACTTT
>-|TRBV11-2|-|TRBJ2-5|13
CASSSDPGGTQYF
TGTGCCAGCAGCTCGGACCCTGGGGGGACCCAGTACTTC
>-|TRBV6-1|-|TRBJ2-7|15
CASTKGVGIQGEQYF
TGTGCCAGCACCAAAGGAGTTGGGATTCAGGGCGAGCAGTACTTC
>TRBD1|TRBV5-4|once|TRBJ1-3|15
CASSAGQATGNTIYF
TGTGCCAGCAGCGCTGGACAGGCTACTGGAAACACCATATATTTT
>-|TRBV6-6|-|TRBJ2-1|15
CASSGAVLTYNEQFF
TGTGCCAGCAGTGGTGCGGTACTCACCTACAATGAGCAGTTCTTC
>-|TRBV5-1|-|TRBJ2-7|14
CASSSPTGSYEQYF
TGCGCCAGCAGCTCACCGACAGGTTCCTACGAGCAGTACTTC
>-|TRBV5-1|once|TRBJ1-2|13
CASSLGQSLSYTF
TGCGCCAGCAGCCTTGGACAGTCGTTAAGCTACACCTTC
>-|TRBV7-3|-|TRBJ2-7|17
CASPSPGGPEDSYEQYF
TGTGCCAGCCCTTCCCCTGGAGGGCCCGAGGACTCCTACGAGCAGTACTTC
>-|TRBV9|-|TRBJ2-7|13
CASSVVPGREQYF
TGTGCCAGCAGCGTAGTTCCCGGGCGGGAGCAGTACTTC
>-|TRBV28|-|TRBJ2-7|13
CASTLEASYEQYF
TGTGCCAGCACTCTGGAGGCCTCCTACGAGCAGTACTTC
>-|TRBV7-2|-|TRBJ2-2|14
CATVLGVNTGELFF
TGTGCCACGGTCCTTGGAGTGAACACCGGGGAGCTGTTTTTT
>TRBD1|TRBV6-6|-|TRBJ1-5|16
CASTDRGKLDNQPQHF
TGTGCCAGCACTGACAGGGGGAAATTAGACAATCAGCCCCAGCATTTT
>-|TRBV5-1|-|TRBJ2-7|13
CASSFGSSYEQYF
TGCGCCAGCAGCTTTGGGTCCTCCTACGAGCAGTACTTC
>TRBD1|TRBV6-6|-|TRBJ1-6|14
CASRPDRGNSPLHF
TGTGCCAGCAGGCCAGACAGGGGTAATTCACCCCTCCACTTT
>-|TRBV29-1|-|TRBJ1-2|18
CSVYFDYSPQYLNYGYTF
TGCAGCGTCTACTTCGATTATTCACCGCAGTACCTTAACTATGGCTACACCTTC
>-|TRBV18|-|TRBJ1-6|14
CASSPSEINSPLHF
TGTGCCAGCTCACCATCGGAGATTAATTCACCCCTCCACTTT
>-|TRBV4-1|-|TRBJ2-1|14
CASSRLGSDNEQFF
TGCGCCAGCAGCCGACTAGGAAGTGACAATGAGCAGTTCTTC
>-|TRBV11-2|once|TRBJ2-7|12
CASSPDLYEQYF
TGTGCCAGCAGCCCCGACCTTTACGAGCAGTACTTC
>TRBD2|TRBV5-4|-|TRBJ2-3|16
CASSLGLAGASDTQYF
TGTGCCAGCAGCTTGGGACTAGCGGGAGCTTCAGATACGCAGTATTTT
>TRBD1|TRBV11-2|-|TRBJ2-2|16
CASSPYRGVNTGELFF
TGTGCCAGCAGCCCATACAGGGGGGTGAACACCGGGGAGCTGTTTTTT
>-|TRBV1|-|TRBJ1-4|17
CTSSQVLSGTPNEKLFF
TGCACCAGCAGCCAAGTTCTTTCCGGGACACCAAATGAAAAACTGTTTTTT
>-|TRBV6-5|-|TRBJ2-5|13
CASSYSLGETQYF
TGTGCCAGCAGTTACTCCCTCGGCGAGACCCAGTACTTC
>TRBD1|TRBV7-9|-|TRBJ1-1|14
CASSPTGGLTEAFF
TGTGCCAGCAGCCCTACAGGGGGGCTCACTGAAGCTTTCTTT
>-|TRBV7-2|once|TRBJ2-7|15
CASSSRTGSSYEQYF
TGTGCCAGCAGCTCGCGAACGGGGAGCTCCTACGAGCAGTACTTC